Presented here are 8 T cell receptor beta chains from one specimen sequenced in a study of CD8+ T cells in alopecia areata. Treatment defined: oral pan-JAK inhibitor, 5-10 mg twice daily. Extraction and reverse transcription of RNA yielded cDNA as the sequencing template. This table comes from immunoSEQ multiplex PCR, and its TCRdb copy is limited to in-frame clones, with some not included. The sample has 200,000 to 250,000 clones, less than 45% seen once. This material consisted of CD4+ T cells sorted from blood, taken between weeks 30 and 35, from a patient treated with tofacitinib. Source of these receptors: a human donor with alopecia areata.

The chain recombines TRBV29-1 with TRBJ1-1; D uncertain. Deletions cut 6 bases from V and 5 bases from J, with 7 bases between. From germline, CDR1 is SQVTM and CDR2 ANQGSEA. This CDR3 is 10 amino acids long. The CDR3 nucleotides read TGCAGCGTAGCTGAGACTGAAGCTTTCTTT. It is translated as CSVAETEAFF. The full variable domain, its missing parts supplied by reference TRBV29-1 and TRBJ1-1, is SAVISQKPSRDICQRGTSLTIQCQVDSQVTMMFWYRQQPGQSLTLIATANQGSEATYESGFVIDKFPISRPNLTFSTLTVSNMSPEDSSIYLCSVAETEAFFGQGTRLTVV.

The V call is TRBV2, the J call TRBJ1-1; no firm D call. The CDR3 is made up of 13 amino acids. Trimming cost V 7 bases and J 5 bases, with 14 bases left between them. CDR1 is SNHLY, CDR2 FYNNEI, per germline. The CDR3 nucleotides read TGTGCCAGCATTGTGGAGACTGCAACTGAAGCTTTCTTT. Encoded protein: CASIVETATEAFF.

This clone has only a few counts. The rearrangement links TRBV29-1 to TRBJ2-4, with TRBD1 matching 10 bases. The CDR3 length is 14 residues. After removal of 4 bases from V and 2 bases from J, the junction contained 2 bases not matched to a gene. Per germline, CDR1 SQVTM and CDR2 ANQGSEA. The CDR3 bases are TGCAGCGTTGGGGACAGGGGAACCAAAAACATTCAGTACTTC. This codes for CSVGDRGTKNIQYF.

The chain has TRBV30 and TRBJ1-1; 10 bases line up with TRBD1. The J segment lost 10 bases and the V segment lost 7 bases, leaving 15 bases of the junction unmatched. Germline CDR1 is GTSNPN and CDR2 is SVGIG (reference sequence). CDR3 length: 14 amino acids. CDR3 nucleotides: TGTGCCTCCCGCTTGAAGGGACAGGGGCCTGGAGCTTTCTTT. It specifies CASRLKGQGPGAFF.

This clone was counted between two and nine times. Other DNA sequences in the same sample also yield this CDR3. V and J are TRBV7-9 and TRBJ1-2; D gene ambiguous. This CDR3 spans 13 amino acids. The germline V gene encodes CDR1 SEHNR and CDR2 FQNEAQ (reference sequence). V was trimmed by 5 bases and J by 0 bases, leaving 7 bases between them. CDR3 DNA sequence: TGTGCCAGCAGCCTCGGGGCTAACTATGGCTACACCTTC. Translation: CASSLGANYGYTF.

V is TRBV19 and J is TRBJ1-5; D remains ambiguous. The CDR3 loop spans 16 amino acids. Germline lookup yields CDR1 LNHDA and CDR2 SQIVND (reference sequence). Trimming left V 5 bases short and J 0 bases short, with 14 bases between. The CDR3: CASSGRTDFSNQPQHF. The DNA of the CDR3 is TGTGCCAGTAGTGGCAGAACAGATTTTAGCAATCAGCCCCAGCATTTT. The variable domain in full, completed from reference TRBV19 and TRBJ1-5, reads DGGITQSPKYLFRKEGQNVTLSCEQNLNHDAMYWYRQDPGQGLRLIYYSQIVNDFQKGDIAEGYSVSREKKESFPLTVTSAQKNPTAFYLCASSGRTDFSNQPQHFGDGTRLSIL.

This clone has just a few counts. The junction departs from the called germline gene at one end, perhaps through a read error. The chain has TRBV7-3 and TRBJ2-1; D is ambiguous. CDR1 and CDR2 (germline): SGHTA, FQGTGA. The CDR3 sequence is 13 residues long. The CDR3 loop is CASSLTWRDEQFF. As DNA, the CDR3 is TGTGCCAGCAGCCTAACATGGCGCGATGAGCAGTTCTTC.

In this sample, this clone turned up a few times. The chain links TRBV30 to TRBJ1-2; D is ambiguous. In germline, CDR1 is GTSNPN, CDR2 SVGIG (reference sequence). V was clipped by 3 bases and J by 4 bases, with 6 bases between them. The CDR3 length is 11 residues. Here the CDR3 DNA reads TGTGCCTGGAGAGTCAGCTATGGCTACACCTTC. It translates to CAWRVSYGYTF.